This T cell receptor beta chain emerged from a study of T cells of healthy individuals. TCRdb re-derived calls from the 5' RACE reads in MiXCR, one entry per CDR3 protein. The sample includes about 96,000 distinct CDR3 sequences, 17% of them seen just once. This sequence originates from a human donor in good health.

CDR3 region: CRAQGPAAGELFF. CDR3 coding DNA: TGCAGGGCCCAGGGACCCGCGGCCGGGGAGCTGTTTTTT. The chain is built from TRBV20-1 and TRBJ2-2, with D perhaps matching TRBD1 or TRBD2 (5 bases each). The CDR3 is 13 amino acids. Germline lookup yields CDR1 DFQATT and CDR2 SNEGSKA (reference sequence).